This T cell receptor beta chain was obtained from a study of OX40 agonist ivuxolimab in advanced cancers. For context, the study as a whole: Ivuxolimab, which targeted the costimulatory receptor OX40 (CD134), was an agonistic, fully human IgG2 monoclonal antibody. The paper reports the monotherapy dose-escalation portion (N ≈ 50 patients) of the phase I ivuxolimab trial. The point of sequencing TCRbeta in the periphery was to test whether ivuxolimab changed TCR sequence diversity and drove clonal T-cell expansion. A male proportion of 82.7% and a mean age of roughly 55 years, ranging from roughly 23 to 80, were recorded for the dose-escalation cohort. Intravenous ivuxolimab was administered to patients every 2 weeks at six dose levels: 0.01, 0.1, 0.3, 1.5, 3 and 10 mg/kg. Patients were allowed to have had prior anti-PD-1, anti-PD-L1 or anti-CTLA-4 therapy, and 40% to 45% of the dose-escalation patients had previously received checkpoint inhibitors. Of the approximately 50 dose-escalation patients, hepatocellular carcinoma was present in about 20, melanoma in around 15, renal cell carcinoma in 9 and head and neck cancer in 9. Partial responses occurred in three dose-escalation patients, of whom one had hepatocellular carcinoma and two had cutaneous melanoma. Results the study describes overall, beyond this receptor: Partial responders in the 0.1-3.0 mg/kg groups had among the lowest normalized peripheral clonal expansion, especially among CD8+ T cells. At doses from 0.1 to 3.0 mg/kg, clonal expansion was seen in both CD4+ and CD8+ blood T cells between baseline and week 6. Low levels of normalized T-cell clonal expansion were also seen in some patients who did not respond. Antigen specificity was not determined for the clonally expanded peripheral T cells. After ivuxolimab, more expanded clones were found on average in CD8+ T cells than in CD4+ T cells.

Trimming takes 6 bases from V and 4 bases from J, and the germline ends sit 14 bases apart. Including the terminal cysteine and phenylalanine, the CDR3 comprises 14 residues. Left in the record is the CDR3 DNA by itself, 42 bases read in frame from the first base. CDR1 and CDR2 (SNHLY, FYNNEI) derive from the germline V gene. For this clone: What antigen it recognizes has not been identified. Nothing much larger sits one base from this clone, and base qualities are not available.

Genomic DNA was extracted from sorted cells for sequencing of the TCRbeta CDR3 region. TCRbeta CDR3 regions were sequenced using the immunoSEQ Assay. TCRdb carries this immuneACCESS record with in-frame sequences only. Its versions omit some clonotypes, under half of them owing to an unresolved V gene in the studies checked, with the rest unexplained. The sample table shows about 50,000 clones, and approximately 91% are seen once. The ten most abundant clones make up 6.9% of the sample. The trial excluded patients who had a history of autoimmune disease or were on systemic immunosuppression. Peripheral blood for TCR sequencing was collected from all dose cohorts at baseline, on cycle 4 day 1, and on cycle 7 day 1. Samples came from an open-label, multicenter, first-in-human phase I dose-escalation trial of ivuxolimab. The trial enrolled adults with locally advanced or metastatic head and neck squamous cell, hepatocellular, melanoma or renal cell carcinoma. CD4+ and CD8+ T cells were sorted separately from peripheral blood before TCR sequencing.

In this chain, TRBV2 is recombined with TRBJ2-3; the best D guess is TRBD1, with 6 bases matching. This specimen was CD4+ or CD8+ T cells sorted from blood, taken in a trial of the OX40 agonist ivuxolimab. This TCR came from an adult with an advanced solid tumor such as melanoma, head and neck, liver or kidney cancer. The DNA sequence is as follows: TGTGCCAGCAGGTCACAACAGGGTCCAGATACGCAGTATTTT. This codes for CASRSQQGPDTQYF.